The 10 T cell receptor beta chains given below trace back to one sample, sequenced in a study of cytomegalovirus exposure and HLA in healthy donors. This PCR relied on a set of 60 Vbeta primers and 13 Jbeta primers. TCRdb's copy holds only in-frame clones and misses some; the assay was immunoSEQ multiplex PCR. The sample gives approximately 190,000 clones, 65% to 85% of which show up once; 1.7% is in the top ten. The specimen was PBMCs. The receptors come from a man aged 40-55 years in good health and CMV-seropositive.

The CDR3 reads CASSPVQNRPSEQYF. CDR3 DNA: TGTGCCAGCTCACCCGTACAGAACAGGCCCTCCGAGCAGTACTTC. This chain connects TRBV18 to TRBJ2-7; tentative D call: TRBD1 (5 bases). The CDR3 extends over 15 amino acids. The germline V gene encodes CDR1 KGHSH and CDR2 LQKENI. Deletions cut 3 bases from V and 6 bases from J, with 18 bases between.

The V gene is TRBV15, the J gene TRBJ1-4; TRBD1 is a possible D gene (5 bases). CDR3 length: 15 amino acids. The V and J ends lost 3 bases and 7 bases respectively, with 15 bases between them. Germline CDR1 reads LNHNV; CDR2 reads YYDKDF (reference sequence). The CDR3 DNA follows: TGTGCCACCAGCAGCTTAGGAGGGGTGGGTGAAAAACTGTTTTTT. It codes for CATSSLGGVGEKLFF. Based on the CDR3 plus reference TRBV15 and TRBJ1-4, the full variable domain is DAMVIQNPRYQVTQFGKPVTLSCSQTLNHNVMYWYQQKSSQAPKLLFHYYDKDFNNEADTPDNFQSRRPNTSFCFLDIRSPGLGDTAMYLCATSSLGGVGEKLFFGSGTQLSVL.

The chain recombines TRBV28 with TRBJ2-5, with 9 bases identical to TRBD1. Germline lookup yields CDR1 MDHEN and CDR2 SYDVKM. This CDR3 spans 15 amino acids. V shed 5 bases, J shed 4 bases, and the junction held 8 bases outside the gene matches. CDR3 DNA sequence: TGTGCCAGCAGTGAACCGGGACAGGGAGGAGAGACCCAGTACTTC. It translates to CASSEPGQGGETQYF. The complete variable domain, with remaining parts taken from reference TRBV28 and TRBJ2-5, reads DVKVTQSSRYLVKRTGEKVFLECVQDMDHENMFWYRQDPGLGLRLIYFSYDVKMKEKGDIPEGYSVSREKKERFSLILESASTNQTSMYLCASSEPGQGGETQYFGPGTRLLVL.

The chain employs TRBV9 and TRBJ2-3; D might be TRBD1 (5 bases). The CDR3 runs 16 residues. Germline V lookup: CDR1 SGDLS, CDR2 YYNGEE. V dropped 2 bases and J dropped 1 base, with 14 bases sitting between them. CDR3 in amino acids: CASSVSRVWGTDTQYF. CDR3 DNA sequence: TGTGCCAGCAGCGTCTCCAGGGTGTGGGGCACAGATACGCAGTATTTT.

The chain carries TRBV4-2 and TRBJ2-2; 9 bases are shared with TRBD2. This CDR3 comprises 16 residues. Germline loops: CDR1 LGHNA, CDR2 YNFKEQ. The V segment lost 1 base and the J segment 4 bases; nucleotides outside the gene matches: 4. The CDR3 sequence: CASSQGAREGTGELFF. The DNA for the CDR3 is TGTGCCAGCAGCCAAGGGGCGCGGGAGGGCACCGGGGAGCTGTTTTTT.

This chain links TRBV2 with TRBJ2-7; 9 nucleotides match TRBD1. V gave up 6 bases and J gave up 5 bases; unmatched junction bases: 8. CDR1 and CDR2 (germline): SNHLY, FYNNEI. The CDR3 is 14 residues long. The CDR3 sequence is CASSLGTGFDEQYF. The CDR3 bases are TGTGCCAGCAGCCTAGGGACAGGGTTTGACGAGCAGTACTTC. The variable domain in full, completed from reference TRBV2 and TRBJ2-7, reads EPEVTQTPSHQVTQMGQEVILRCVPISNHLYFYWYRQILGQKVEFLVSFYNNEISEKSEIFDDQFSVERPDGSNFTLKIRSTKLEDSAMYFCASSLGTGFDEQYFGPGTRLTVT.

This rearrangement joins TRBV29-1 to TRBJ1-1; the D is unclear. Trimming cost V 7 bases and J 7 bases, with 13 bases left between them. The germline gives CDR1 SQVTM, CDR2 ANQGSEA. The CDR3 runs 11 residues. CDR3 in DNA: TGCAGCGCTTTTGCACCGGGTGAAGCTTTCTTT. Residues: CSAFAPGEAFF.

The sample holds one count of this clone. The chain couples TRBV29-1 to TRBJ2-1, with 10 bases lining up with TRBD1. The germline gives CDR1 SQVTM, CDR2 ANQGSEA. Trimming took 5 bases from V and 5 from J; bases not matched to a gene: 15. The CDR3 is 17 amino acids. The CDR3 is CSVPPPGQGPWHNEQFF. The CDR3 nucleotides are TGCAGCGTTCCTCCTCCGGGACAGGGGCCCTGGCACAATGAGCAGTTCTTC.

The chain couples TRBV7-9 to TRBJ2-1; 12 bases map to TRBD2. The V and J ends lost 5 bases and 5 bases, in that order; junction bases with no gene match: 7. The CDR3 extends over 16 amino acids. Per germline, CDR1 SEHNR and CDR2 FQNEAQ (reference sequence). CDR3 residues: CASSPTSGGPDNEQFF. As DNA, the CDR3 is TGTGCCAGCAGCCCGACTAGCGGGGGCCCTGACAATGAGCAGTTCTTC.

V is TRBV19 and J is TRBJ1-1; 7 bases fit TRBD1. CDR1 is LNHDA, CDR2 SQIVND, per germline (reference sequence). The J segment lost 5 bases and the V segment lost 3 bases, leaving 6 bases of the junction unmatched. This CDR3 has 14 amino acids. The CDR3 bases are TGTGCCAGTAGTATCAACAGGGGTCAGACTGAAGCTTTCTTT. This translates into CASSINRGQTEAFF.